This TCR beta chain derives from a study of blood T cell repertoires in COVID-19. Overall study: The United States, Italy and Spain supplied acute and convalescent COVID-19 samples.

CDR3 length: 13 residues. V lost 0 bases, J lost 7 bases, and 9 bases lay in between. Germline assignment: CDR1 SEHNR and CDR2 FQNEAQ (reference sequence). Clones were sequenced by immunoSEQ multiplex PCR, and TCRdb holds only the in-frame ones, with some missing. This repertoire shows 180,000 or so clones, over 70% found once; its top ten account for around 14%. This chain uses TRBV7-9 with TRBJ1-1, with a weak D call TRBD1 (6 bases). Sequencing was done on a sample of PBMCs or T cells enriched from blood (not recorded which). The receptor was isolated from a man aged 55 to 70 who had been exposed to COVID-19. In nucleotides, the CDR3 is TGTGCCAGCAGCTTAGCTACACAGGGTGAAGCTTTCTTT. It encodes CASSLATQGEAFF.